The source of this TCR beta chain is a study of T cells expressing NK-cell markers. General study results and limits: Dominant NKG2C+ clonotypes in roughly 6 donors made up 1.0-7.0% of CD8+ T cells. A handful of donors showed these clonotypes also leading the CD3+CD56-NKG2C+ fraction.

5'RACE template switching built TCR beta cDNA with unique molecular identifiers. TCRdb re-analyzed the 5' RACE reads; it lists each CDR3 protein once, without DNA. Recorded for this sample: roughly 450,000 distinct CDR3 sequences. CDR3 length: 15 amino acids. Germline assignment: CDR1 SGHTS and CDR2 YDEGEE. On this clonotype: Its antigen remains unidentified.

Sequencing used blood T cells: a sorted CD56 or NKG2C T cell subset, CD4+ or CD8+ T cells, or bulk PBMC T cells (not recorded which). The TCR originated in a woman between 45 and 65 years old in good health. The J gene is TRBJ2-1, the V gene TRBV5-8; TCRdb designates TRBD1, a call that cannot be tested without DNA. CDR3 amino acids: CASSFGGAALSERFF.